This entry describes one TCR beta chain. Its cognate antigen is unknown. This sample is part of a study of cytomegalovirus exposure and HLA in healthy donors. Study-level background: Earlier, approximately 180 million T cells were analyzed, and fewer than 120 million unique TCR beta sequences were found among them. Ancestry clustering placed 70% to 90% of 300 to 400 genotyped donors in the Caucasian-associated cluster. Findings and caveats of the study: Across donors, sequencing depth was assumed by presence/absence analyses to be roughly uniform.

Both 60 Vbeta primers and 13 Jbeta primers went into the PCR. Generated by immunoSEQ multiplex PCR, the TCRdb table keeps only in-frame clones and is missing some. The sample has approximately 52,000 clones, and its top ten clones hold around 10%. The CDR3 is 16 amino acids. CDR1 and CDR2 (germline): GTSNPN, SVGIG (reference sequence). The trim removed 4 bases at V and 10 bases at J, leaving 12 bases unmatched. At collection, donors were nominally healthy, but unrecorded immune exposures were probable. The chain uses TRBV30 and TRBJ1-6; 11 positions agree with TRBD1. Sequencing was carried out using PBMCs. The clonotype comes from a man aged 50 to 60 in good health and CMV-seropositive. CDR3 amino acids: CAWTLSSGQGGSPLHF. For the CDR3, the DNA is TGTGCCTGGACCCTCTCCTCGGGACAGGGGGGCTCACCCCTCCACTTT.